These T cell receptor beta chains were read from a single sample in a study of blood T cell repertoires in COVID-19. The method was immunoSEQ multiplex PCR; TCRdb's version includes in-frame clones alone and lacks a portion of them. The data hold tens of thousands of clones, with around 91% observed a single time. The sequencing sample was made of peripheral blood. All receptors come from a woman between 45 and 60 years old in a cohort sampled during active COVID-19. Each CDR3 is given with its conserved first and last residue. D genes are given only for firm matches. The size field is filled for only some rows; it gives once, few, many or a size class.

D gene: TRBD1; J gene: TRBJ1-3; V gene: TRBV4-1; clone size: .; CDR3 DNA: TGCGCCAGCAGCCAATTTGGGACAGGGGGCTCTGGAAACACCATATATTTT; CDR3 protein: CASSQFGTGGSGNTIYF
D gene: .; J gene: TRBJ1-1; V gene: TRBV19; clone size: once; CDR3 DNA: TGTGCCAGTAGTATAGCTTCAGGGAGGGGAACTGAAGCTTTCTTT; CDR3 protein: CASSIASGRGTEAFF
D gene: .; J gene: TRBJ2-2; V gene: TRBV28; clone size: .; CDR3 DNA: TGTGCCAGCAGTTTCACCTCCTTCTTAGATACCGGGGAGCTGTTTTTT; CDR3 protein: CASSFTSFLDTGELFF
D gene: TRBD1; J gene: TRBJ1-6; V gene: TRBV5-1; clone size: .; CDR3 DNA: TGCGCCAGCAGCTTGGACCGAGGGGGCGTTAATCCACCCCTCCGCTTT; CDR3 protein: CASSLDRGGVNPPLRF
D gene: .; J gene: TRBJ2-5; V gene: TRBV3-1/TRBV3-2; clone size: .; CDR3 DNA: TGTGCCAGCAGCCAACGGGGTGAGACCCAGTACTTC; CDR3 protein: CASSQRGETQYF
D gene: TRBD2; J gene: TRBJ2-3; V gene: TRBV13; clone size: .; CDR3 DNA: TGTGCCAGCAGCTTAGGAGCGGGGGGCACAGATACGCAGTATTTT; CDR3 protein: CASSLGAGGTDTQYF
D gene: .; J gene: TRBJ2-2; V gene: TRBV9; clone size: .; CDR3 DNA: TGTGCCAGCAGCGTAGATCAGTGGGGGGAGCTGTTTTTT; CDR3 protein: CASSVDQWGELFF
D gene: TRBD2; J gene: TRBJ2-2; V gene: TRBV6-5; clone size: .; CDR3 DNA: TGTGCCAGCAGTTTGAGCGGGAGCCCCGGGGAGCTGTTTTTT; CDR3 protein: CASSLSGSPGELFF
D gene: .; J gene: TRBJ1-1; V gene: TRBV19; clone size: .; CDR3 DNA: TGTGCCAGTAGTCAGTTTAACACTGAAGCTTTCTTT; CDR3 protein: CASSQFNTEAFF
D gene: .; J gene: TRBJ1-1; V gene: TRBV29-1; clone size: .; CDR3 DNA: TGCAGCGTTGGACGGACAGCTAACACTGAAGCTTTCTTT; CDR3 protein: CSVGRTANTEAFF
D gene: .; J gene: TRBJ1-2; V gene: TRBV11-2; clone size: .; CDR3 DNA: TGTGCCAGCAGCTCTGACAGGAGCGGAGGCTACACCTTC; CDR3 protein: CASSSDRSGGYTF
D gene: .; J gene: TRBJ1-6; V gene: TRBV5-1; clone size: once; CDR3 DNA: TGCGCCAGCAGCTTAACAGGGAATTCACCCCTCCACTTT; CDR3 protein: CASSLTGNSPLHF
D gene: TRBD1; J gene: TRBJ1-5; V gene: TRBV19; clone size: .; CDR3 DNA: TGTGCCAGTAGTGCCGACAGGGGGGGGACGCATCAGCCCCAGCATTTT; CDR3 protein: CASSADRGGTHQPQHF
D gene: TRBD2; J gene: TRBJ2-3; V gene: TRBV30; clone size: .; CDR3 DNA: TGTGCCTGGAGTTCCGGGACTAGCGGGGGGCCAGATACGCAGTATTTT; CDR3 protein: CAWSSGTSGGPDTQYF
D gene: .; J gene: TRBJ2-2; V gene: TRBV11-2; clone size: few; CDR3 DNA: TGTGCCAGCAGATCATTCAGGGGTTACAACACCGGGGAGCTGTTTTTT; CDR3 protein: CASRSFRGYNTGELFF
D gene: .; J gene: TRBJ1-2; V gene: TRBV30; clone size: .; CDR3 DNA: TGTGCCTGGGTCCCCCCAGGGGCGGATAACTATGGCTACACCTTC; CDR3 protein: CAWVPPGADNYGYTF
D gene: .; J gene: TRBJ1-5; V gene: TRBV4-1; clone size: .; CDR3 DNA: TGCGCCAGCAGCCTGGACAGTAATCAGCCCCAGCATTTT; CDR3 protein: CASSLDSNQPQHF
D gene: .; J gene: TRBJ2-3; V gene: TRBV7-2; clone size: .; CDR3 DNA: TGTGCCAGCAGCTTAGCGCCATCGAGGGATACGCAGTATTTT; CDR3 protein: CASSLAPSRDTQYF
D gene: TRBD1; J gene: TRBJ1-5; V gene: TRBV27; clone size: .; CDR3 DNA: TGTGCCAGCAGTTACGACAGGGGCAATCAGCCCCAGCATTTT; CDR3 protein: CASSYDRGNQPQHF
D gene: .; J gene: TRBJ2-3; V gene: TRBV30; clone size: .; CDR3 DNA: TGTGCCTGGAGTTCCGGACAAGCTAGCACAGATACGCAGTATTTT; CDR3 protein: CAWSSGQASTDTQYF
D gene: .; J gene: TRBJ1-4; V gene: TRBV6-5; clone size: .; CDR3 DNA: TGTGCCAGCAGTTACGCGTTTCGGGAAAAACTGTTTTTT; CDR3 protein: CASSYAFREKLFF
D gene: .; J gene: TRBJ2-5; V gene: TRBV28; clone size: .; CDR3 DNA: TGTGCCAGCAGCCTTTTACAGAGTGATCAAGAGACCCAGTACTTC; CDR3 protein: CASSLLQSDQETQYF